These T cell receptor beta chains were read from a single sample in a study of CD8+ T cells in alopecia areata. The protocol was immunoSEQ multiplex PCR, while the TCRdb copy is restricted to in-frame clones and leaves out a portion. The sample consists of more than 110,000 clones, around three fifths of them appearing once. The input for sequencing was CD4+ T cells sorted from blood, taken at week 0. The receptors stem from a human donor with alopecia areata. Each CDR3 is given with its conserved first and last residue. The order of the fields is V gene, clone size, J gene, D gene, CDR3 protein, CDR3 DNA. D genes are given only for firm matches. Size is omitted from some rows. Given values are once, few, many or a class for expanded clones.

V: TRBV7-2
size: .
J: TRBJ2-7
D: TRBD1
CDR3: CASSSTGGSYEQYF
DNA: TGTGCCAGCAGCTCAACAGGGGGCTCCTACGAGCAGTACTTC

V: TRBV4-1
size: .
J: TRBJ2-3
D: .
CDR3: CASSQHPPGASTDTQYF
DNA: TGCGCCAGCAGCCAACATCCTCCCGGGGCCAGCACAGATACGCAGTATTTT

V: TRBV6-5
size: .
J: TRBJ2-2
D: .
CDR3: CASSTPGTGELFF
DNA: TGTGCCAGCAGTACCCCCGGTACCGGGGAGCTGTTTTTT

V: TRBV27
size: .
J: TRBJ2-1
D: TRBD1
CDR3: CASRSWTGYSYNEQFF
DNA: TGTGCCAGCAGGAGTTGGACAGGGTATTCCTACAATGAGCAGTTCTTC

V: TRBV25-1
size: .
J: TRBJ1-3
D: .
CDR3: CASTPAGGNTIYF
DNA: TGTGCCAGCACGCCCGCCGGGGGAAACACCATATATTTT

V: TRBV29-1
size: few
J: TRBJ2-7
D: .
CDR3: CSVGQSIYEQYF
DNA: TGCAGCGTTGGGCAGTCGATCTACGAGCAGTACTTC

V: TRBV5-6
size: few
J: TRBJ2-5
D: .
CDR3: CASRKQYQETQYF
DNA: TGTGCCAGCAGGAAACAGTACCAAGAGACCCAGTACTTC

V: TRBV11-2
size: .
J: TRBJ1-1
D: .
CDR3: CASSLAGGTEAFF
DNA: TGTGCCAGCAGCTTAGCGGGGGGCACTGAAGCTTTCTTT

V: TRBV29-1
size: .
J: TRBJ2-7
D: TRBD1
CDR3: CSVSWTGGSEQYF
DNA: TGCAGCGTTTCTTGGACAGGGGGCTCCGAGCAGTACTTC

V: TRBV7-9
size: .
J: TRBJ1-2
D: .
CDR3: CASTKTENYGYTF
DNA: TGTGCCAGCACCAAGACAGAGAACTATGGCTACACCTTC

V: TRBV15
size: .
J: TRBJ1-2
D: .
CDR3: CATSREGGGYGYTF
DNA: TGTGCCACCAGCAGAGAAGGGGGTGGTTATGGCTACACCTTC

V: TRBV7-9
size: .
J: TRBJ2-3
D: TRBD2
CDR3: CASSYGLASTDTQYF
DNA: TGTGCCAGCAGCTACGGACTAGCTAGCACAGATACGCAGTATTTT

V: TRBV7-9
size: .
J: TRBJ1-2
D: TRBD1
CDR3: CASSVDRDYGYTF
DNA: TGTGCCAGCAGCGTGGACAGGGACTATGGCTACACCTTC

V: TRBV29-1
size: .
J: TRBJ2-5
D: .
CDR3: CSVETGWYQETQYF
DNA: TGCAGCGTTGAAACAGGATGGTACCAAGAGACCCAGTACTTC

V: TRBV7-9
size: .
J: TRBJ1-6
D: .
CDR3: CASSFDFNSPLHF
DNA: TGTGCCAGCAGCTTCGACTTCAATTCACCCCTCCACTTT

V: TRBV11-2
size: once
J: TRBJ2-5
D: .
CDR3: CASSSGPRETQYF
DNA: TGTGCCAGCAGCTCGGGACCTCGAGAGACCCAGTACTTC

V: TRBV5-6
size: .
J: TRBJ2-7
D: .
CDR3: CASSSRGYEQYF
DNA: TGTGCCAGCAGCTCCCGAGGGTACGAGCAGTACTTC

V: TRBV6-5
size: .
J: TRBJ2-6
D: .
CDR3: CASVESNGANVLTF
DNA: TGTGCCAGCGTTGAGAGTAACGGGGCCAACGTCCTGACTTTC

V: TRBV7-9
size: few
J: TRBJ1-1
D: .
CDR3: CASSPPSLNTEAFF
DNA: TGTGCCAGCAGCCCCCCCAGTCTGAACACTGAAGCTTTCTTT

V: TRBV7-9
size: many
J: TRBJ2-7
D: TRBD1
CDR3: CASSPRQGSYEQYF
DNA: TGTGCCAGCAGCCCTCGACAGGGCTCCTACGAGCAGTACTTC

V: TRBV2
size: .
J: TRBJ1-2
D: .
CDR3: CASSAGWAYGYTF
DNA: TGTGCCAGCAGTGCAGGTTGGGCCTATGGCTACACCTTC

V: TRBV11-2
size: .
J: TRBJ2-7
D: .
CDR3: CASNLNGPYEQYF
DNA: TGTGCCAGCAACCTTAACGGACCCTACGAGCAGTACTTC

V: TRBV30
size: few
J: TRBJ2-7
D: .
CDR3: CAWSGAKARYEQYF
DNA: TGTGCCTGGAGTGGTGCGAAAGCGCGCTACGAGCAGTACTTC

V: TRBV10-3
size: .
J: TRBJ2-7
D: .
CDR3: CAISEGEVGYEQYF
DNA: TGTGCCATCAGTGAGGGGGAGGTAGGCTACGAGCAGTACTTC

V: TRBV5-1
size: few
J: TRBJ2-3
D: TRBD2
CDR3: CASSSDPSGLTHTQYF
DNA: TGCGCCAGCAGCTCGGACCCTAGCGGACTCACTCATACGCAGTATTTT

V: TRBV18
size: .
J: TRBJ2-1
D: .
CDR3: CASSPGTANEQFF
DNA: TGTGCCAGCTCACCAGGGACGGCCAATGAGCAGTTCTTC

V: TRBV6-6
size: .
J: TRBJ1-1
D: .
CDR3: CASSPQGGVNTEAFF
DNA: TGTGCCAGCAGTCCCCAAGGGGGGGTGAACACTGAAGCTTTCTTT

V: TRBV30
size: few
J: TRBJ2-3
D: .
CDR3: CAWSVRGADTQYF
DNA: TGTGCCTGGAGTGTCAGAGGGGCAGATACGCAGTATTTT

V: TRBV10-3
size: .
J: TRBJ2-7
D: .
CDR3: CAISETKHEQYF
DNA: TGTGCCATCAGCGAAACAAAGCACGAGCAGTACTTC

V: TRBV5-6
size: .
J: TRBJ2-3
D: .
CDR3: CASSFSGGYTDTQYF
DNA: TGTGCCAGCAGCTTTTCCGGGGGCTACACAGATACGCAGTATTTT

V: TRBV30
size: .
J: TRBJ1-2
D: .
CDR3: CAWSPPQLRGYGYTF
DNA: TGTGCCTGGAGTCCCCCTCAGCTCAGGGGCTATGGCTACACCTTC

V: TRBV4-2
size: few
J: TRBJ2-4
D: .
CDR3: CASSRDSGAKNIQYF
DNA: TGTGCCAGCAGCCGGGACTCGGGAGCCAAAAACATTCAGTACTTC

V: TRBV4-1
size: .
J: TRBJ1-2
D: .
CDR3: CASSQPLEKIRRDDYTF
DNA: TGCGCCAGCAGCCAACCCCTTGAGAAGATCAGGCGTGATGACTACACCTTC

V: TRBV2
size: .
J: TRBJ2-5
D: TRBD1
CDR3: CASSGDRQETQYF
DNA: TGTGCCAGCAGTGGGGACAGGCAGGAGACCCAGTACTTC

V: TRBV5-6
size: few
J: TRBJ2-6
D: .
CDR3: CASSLVLGGAGANVLTF
DNA: TGTGCCAGCAGCTTGGTTTTAGGCGGTGCTGGGGCCAACGTCCTGACTTTC

V: TRBV4-2
size: .
J: TRBJ2-3
D: .
CDR3: CASSQGLGVVDTQYF
DNA: TGTGCCAGCAGCCAAGGATTGGGGGTAGTTGATACGCAGTATTTT

V: TRBV27
size: .
J: TRBJ1-3
D: .
CDR3: CASSLSLGSGNTIYF
DNA: TGTGCCAGCAGTTTATCGTTGGGGAGCGGAAACACCATATATTTT

V: TRBV9
size: .
J: TRBJ1-6
D: .
CDR3: CASSVGHDNSPLHF
DNA: TGTGCCAGCAGCGTGGGACACGATAATTCACCCCTCCACTTT

V: TRBV7-2
size: .
J: TRBJ1-5
D: TRBD1
CDR3: CASRVRSGGNQPQHF
DNA: TGTGCCAGCAGGGTTAGGTCAGGGGGGAATCAGCCCCAGCATTTT

V: TRBV29-1
size: .
J: TRBJ1-1
D: .
CDR3: CSVAPHAGRTEAFF
DNA: TGCAGCGTTGCCCCGCATGCCGGTCGCACTGAAGCTTTCTTT

V: TRBV9
size: few
J: TRBJ2-5
D: .
CDR3: CASSVATRLGETQYF
DNA: TGTGCCAGCAGCGTAGCTACGAGACTCGGAGAGACCCAGTACTTC

V: TRBV30
size: few
J: TRBJ2-6
D: .
CDR3: CAWGPPRSGANVLTF
DNA: TGTGCCTGGGGGCCCCCACGCTCTGGGGCCAACGTCCTGACTTTC

V: TRBV5-1
size: .
J: TRBJ2-7
D: .
CDR3: CASSFSFEGVYEQYF
DNA: TGCGCCAGCAGCTTCTCCTTCGAGGGCGTTTACGAGCAGTACTTC

V: TRBV5-1
size: once
J: TRBJ1-2
D: .
CDR3: CASSLAVNDNYGYTF
DNA: TGCGCCAGCAGCTTGGCCGTGAACGATAACTATGGCTACACCTTC